These 23 T cell receptor beta chains were all obtained from the same sample, sequenced in a study of CD4+ T cells in melanoma. Sequencing was performed with immunoSEQ multiplex PCR; in TCRdb, only in-frame clones are kept and a portion is missing. The sample shows 7,000 or so clones, around 62% of them seen only once. Sequenced sample: cells from a culture (not recorded whether cultured in vitro). All receptors come from a human donor with melanoma.

CDR3 bases: TGTGCCAGCTGGGGTAGACAGGGCAATTCACCCCTCCACTTT. Amino acid sequence: CASWGRQGNSPLHF. V usage is TRBV2 and J usage is TRBJ1-6; 7 bases align to TRBD1. The CDR3 consists of 14 residues. Trimming cost V 8 bases and J 7 bases; bases outside gene matches: 8. CDR1 and CDR2 (germline): SNHLY, FYNNEI.

This chain links TRBV5-8 with TRBJ1-4; 7 nucleotides match TRBD1. Germline trimming cut 9 bases from V and 3 bases from J; bases unmatched to any gene: 5. Germline V CDR1 and CDR2: SGHTS, YDEGEE. CDR3 length equals 13 residues. The CDR3 DNA reads TGTGCCACGAGACAGGGAGCTAATGAAAAACTGTTTTTT. Encoded protein: CATRQGANEKLFF.

The chain joins TRBV30 to TRBJ1-2; TRBD1 aligns across 8 bases. This CDR3 comprises 12 residues. V gave up 4 bases and J gave up 4 bases; unmatched junction bases: 2. CDR1 and CDR2 from the germline V gene are GTSNPN and SVGIG (reference sequence). CDR3 sequence reads: CAWITGGYGYTF. CDR3 DNA sequence: TGTGCCTGGATCACAGGGGGCTATGGCTACACCTTC. Filled out from reference TRBV30 and TRBJ1-2, the complete variable domain reads SQTIHQWPATLVQPVGSPLSLECTVEGTSNPNLYWYRQAAGRGLQLLFYSVGIGQISSEVPQNLSASRPQDRQFILSSKKLLLSDSGFYLCAWITGGYGYTFGSGTRLTVV.

This clone was counted a few times. The same CDR3 can be traced to other DNA sequences in this sample. The gene calls are TRBV30 and TRBJ2-7; 9 nucleotides align to TRBD1. This CDR3 contains 12 residues. V shed 4 bases and J 4 bases; nucleotides not matched to a gene: 2. The V gene's germline CDR1 is GTSNPN and CDR2 SVGIG (reference sequence). The CDR3 region is CAWTGQGYEQYF. CDR3 coding DNA: TGTGCCTGGACCGGACAGGGGTACGAGCAGTACTTC.

The rearrangement links TRBV11-2 to TRBJ2-7, with TRBD1 matching over 8 bases. Germline trimming cut 0 bases from V and 4 bases from J; bases unmatched to any gene: 5. This CDR3 is built from 15 residues. Germline CDR1 SGHAT, CDR2 FQNNGV. CDR3 nucleotide sequence: TGTGCCAGCAGCTTAGATCCTAGACAGGGGTACGAGCAGTACTTC. Protein product: CASSLDPRQGYEQYF.

The gene calls are TRBV5-1 and TRBJ1-1; 8 positions agree with TRBD1. V shed 4 bases and J 8 bases; nucleotides not matched to a gene: 4. This CDR3 is 12 amino acids long. CDR1 and CDR2 (germline): SGHRS, YFSETQ. The CDR3 DNA is TGCGCCAGCAGCCTGAGGACAGGGGAAGCTTTCTTT. Its protein is CASSLRTGEAFF.

This clone appeared a few times. The rearrangement uses TRBV10-3 and TRBJ2-3; 12 bases fit TRBD1. Germline CDR1 is ENHRY and CDR2 is SYGVKD. V gave up 7 bases and J gave up 4 bases; unmatched junction bases: 6. The CDR3 sequence is 15 residues long. CDR3 sequence: CAIKGTGGRPDTQYF. CDR3 coding DNA: TGTGCCATCAAGGGGACAGGGGGCAGGCCAGATACGCAGTATTTT.

There are a few counts of this clone. The chain links TRBV27 to TRBJ1-2, with D possibly being TRBD1 (6 bases). V lost 5 bases and J lost 8, with 12 bases in between. CDR1 is MNHEY and CDR2 is SMNVEV in the germline V gene (reference sequence). This CDR3 spans 12 amino acids. CDR3 amino acids: CASSNSRGGYTF. CDR3 nucleotide sequence: TGTGCCAGCAGTAACTCCAGGGGAGGCTACACCTTC.

This clone appeared a single time. This sequence joins TRBV3-1 (or the pseudogene TRBV3-2) and TRBJ1-1; 7 nucleotides line up with TRBD1. CDR1 LGHDT and CDR2 YNNKEL come from the germline V gene (reference sequence). The CDR3 loop spans 15 amino acids. V lost 4 bases and J lost 4; bases outside the gene matches: 9. The CDR3 nucleotides are TGTGCCAGCAGCCCTAGACAGGGACGTACCACTGAAGCTTTCTTT. Protein sequence: CASSPRQGRTTEAFF.

The CDR3 is CASSSGGSNTDTQYF. The CDR3 DNA is TGTGCCAGCAGCTCCGGGGGATCCAACACAGATACGCAGTATTTT. V usage is TRBV11-3 and J usage is TRBJ2-3, with a weak D call TRBD2 (6 bases). CDR1 is SGHNT and CDR2 is YENEEA in the germline V gene. The V end was cut by 4 bases, the J end by 2 bases, with 13 bases between. CDR3 length: 15 amino acids.

Sample share makes this clone medium-sized (0.01 to 0.1%). The J gene is TRBJ2-1, the V gene TRBV5-1, with TRBD2 identical over 7 bases. Germline V gene data show CDR1 as SGHRS and CDR2 as YFSETQ. V was pared by 0 bases and J by 3 bases, with 6 bases of the junction left unmatched. This CDR3 region has 16 residues. The CDR3 bases are TGCGCCAGCAGCTTGGACGGGGGGACCAACTACAATGAGCAGTTCTTC. Its protein product is CASSLDGGTNYNEQFF.

This chain links TRBV11-2 with TRBJ1-4; 7 nucleotides align to TRBD1. CDR1 and CDR2 (germline): SGHAT, FQNNGV. CDR3 length equals 14 residues. The V and J ends lost 7 bases and 10 bases, in that order; junction bases with no gene match: 12. The CDR3 loop is CASTEPGQRGKLFF. Written as DNA, the CDR3 is TGTGCCAGCACCGAGCCGGGACAGAGGGGAAAACTGTTTTTT.

V is TRBV2 and J is TRBJ1-2, with unresolved D. This CDR3 spans 13 amino acids. Between the trimmed V and J ends, which lost 3 bases and 3 bases, there was a span of 8 bases. From germline, CDR1 is SNHLY and CDR2 FYNNEI. CDR3 in DNA: TGTGCCAGCAGTGACAGTTCCTACTATGGCTACACCTTC. Its translation: CASSDSSYYGYTF.

This chain links TRBV4-1 with TRBJ2-5; D not certain. In germline, CDR1 is MGHRA, CDR2 YSYEKL. V lost 4 bases and J 0 bases, leaving 15 bases between the germline ends. The CDR3 consists of 16 residues. The chain's CDR3 is CASSPIGPGNQETQYF. The CDR3, as DNA: TGCGCCAGCAGCCCCATCGGACCCGGAAACCAAGAGACCCAGTACTTC.

By sample share, this clone is medium-sized. The chain recombines TRBV28 with TRBJ2-1; D is possibly TRBD1 or TRBD2 (5 bases each). This CDR3 contains 21 residues. V gave up 3 bases and J gave up 11 bases, with 38 bases separating them. Germline-derived CDR1 and CDR2 are MDHEN and SYDVKM. Here the CDR3 reads CASSLSGLGGWGFRNEGKQFF. The CDR3 bases are TGTGCCAGCAGTTTGTCGGGTCTAGGCGGGTGGGGGTTCAGGAATGAGGGTAAGCAGTTCTTC.

This chain joins TRBV18 and TRBJ2-7, with a possible D match to TRBD1 (5 bases). Germline CDR1 and CDR2: KGHSH and LQKENI. Trimming left V 3 bases short and J 7 bases short, with 16 bases between. The CDR3 extends over 14 amino acids. As DNA, the CDR3 is TGTGCCAGCTCACCTTCAGCAGGGAATGAAGAGCAGTACTTC. Protein product: CASSPSAGNEEQYF.

This sequence joins TRBV3-1 (or the pseudogene TRBV3-2) and TRBJ1-1; no definite D call. V was pared by 5 bases and J by 4 bases, with 11 bases between. Germline CDR1 reads LGHDT; CDR2 reads YNNKEL (reference sequence). The CDR3 has 13 residues. In DNA, the CDR3 is TGTGCCAGCAGCGGTGGGATTGGCACTGAAGCTTTCTTT. Translation gives CASSGGIGTEAFF.

Within the sample, this clone is medium-sized. The chain combines TRBV16 with TRBJ1-6; D not resolved. Trimming took off 1 base at V and 7 bases at J, with 8 bases between the two ends. CDR1 and CDR2 from the germline V gene are KGHSY and FQNENV. The CDR3 has 14 amino acids. CDR3 coding DNA: TGTGCCAGCAGCCAATGGGGAGGGAATTCACCCCTCCACTTT. This translates into CASSQWGGNSPLHF.

This clone appeared a few times. The gene calls are TRBV29-1 and TRBJ1-2, with a weak D call TRBD1 (5 bases). Trimming took off 6 bases at V and 7 bases at J, with 12 bases between the two ends. The germline V gene encodes CDR1 SQVTM and CDR2 ANQGSEA. The CDR3 contains 11 residues. The CDR3 sequence: CSVGTITGYTF. The DNA for the CDR3 is TGCAGCGTAGGGACCATAACTGGCTACACCTTC.

The rearrangement links TRBV9 to TRBJ2-7; D uncertain. CDR3 length equals 14 residues. V was trimmed by 4 bases and J by 3 bases, leaving 14 bases between them. From germline, CDR1 is SGDLS and CDR2 YYNGEE. The CDR3 sequence is CASSTTPDNYEQYF. Written as DNA, the CDR3 is TGTGCCAGCAGCACAACCCCAGACAACTACGAGCAGTACTTC.

A note on this clone: One base away lies a much larger clone, so this may be a sequencing read error. Other DNA sequences from this sample encode an identical CDR3 as well. The chain joins TRBV5-6 to TRBJ2-7; TRBD1 might be the D (5 bases). The CDR3 is 14 amino acids. Germline CDR1 SGHDT, CDR2 YYEEEE. The CDR3, as DNA: TGTGCCAGCAGCTTGGTAGGGGCGACCTACGAGCAATACTTC. This gives the protein CASSLVGATYEQYF.

This clone has a single count. This chain links TRBV3-1 (or the pseudogene TRBV3-2) with TRBJ1-1; D perhaps matches TRBD1 (6 bases). V was clipped by 7 bases and J by 1 base, with 16 bases between them. CDR3 length equals 15 residues. Looked up from germline, CDR1 is LGHDT and CDR2 is YNNKEL (reference sequence). In nucleotides, the CDR3 is TGTGCCAGCACCGGGGGCTTTTACGGGAACACTGAAGCTTTCTTT. It specifies CASTGGFYGNTEAFF.

The rearrangement links TRBV5-6 to TRBJ1-6; tentative D call: TRBD1 (5 bases). Germline assignment: CDR1 SGHDT and CDR2 YYEEEE. V was cut by 2 bases and J by 8 bases, with 11 bases left in between. The CDR3 runs to 14 residues. The CDR3 DNA follows: TGTGCCAGCAGCTTCGTTGGGGCTGATTCACCCCTCCACTTT. Amino acids: CASSFVGADSPLHF.